This is a list of T cell receptor beta chains from one sample in a study of blood T cell repertoires in COVID-19. Generated by immunoSEQ multiplex PCR, the TCRdb table keeps only in-frame clones and is missing some. The data show about 21,000 clones, more than 70% seen once. Sequencing was carried out using peripheral blood. The receptor source for this set is a middle-aged man with acute or convalescent COVID-19. Both conserved end residues are part of each CDR3. Each record gives: CDR3 length, J gene, clone size, V gene, D gene, CDR3 DNA, CDR3 protein. The D gene is left open where the match is weak. The size entry is marked missing in some rows and otherwise reads once, few, many or a size class.

>14|TRBJ1-2|few|TRBV3-1/TRBV3-2|NA
TGTGCCAGCAGCCAAGATCTAGGGGCAGATGGCTACACCTTC
CASSQDLGADGYTF
>18|TRBJ1-4|few|TRBV19|NA
TGTGCCAGTAGTACCAAACAGGGTGGCCTTGCAACTAATGAAAAACTGTTTTTT
CASSTKQGGLATNEKLFF
>16|TRBJ2-1|NA|TRBV29-1|TRBD2
TGCAGCGTTTCTAGAAGATTAGCGGGAGAGCGTAATGAGCAGTTCTTC
CSVSRRLAGERNEQFF
>16|TRBJ1-1|NA|TRBV9|NA
TGTGCCAGCAGCGTAACGGACACTCTCATGAACACTGAAGCTTTCTTT
CASSVTDTLMNTEAFF
>18|TRBJ2-2|NA|TRBV24-1|TRBD2
TGTGCCACCAGTGATTTGGGACTAGCGGGAGGGCTCACCGGGGAGCTGTTTTTT
CATSDLGLAGGLTGELFF
>17|TRBJ1-6|medium-sized|TRBV4-1|NA
TGCGCCAGCAGCCCATCCGGGACATGGGGATATAATTCACCCCTCCACTTT
CASSPSGTWGYNSPLHF
>14|TRBJ2-2|NA|TRBV5-1|NA
TGCGCCAGCAGGACCGGGACTGATAACGGGGAGCTGTTTTTT
CASRTGTDNGELFF
>13|TRBJ1-5|NA|TRBV6-1|NA
TGTGCCAGCAGTGACGGGGGTTTACAGCCCCAGCATTTT
CASSDGGLQPQHF
>15|TRBJ2-7|once|TRBV7-2|NA
TGTGCCAGCAGCTTGGAACAGGGTTCGGCCTACGAGCAGTACTTC
CASSLEQGSAYEQYF
>13|TRBJ1-1|NA|TRBV5-1|NA
TGCGCCAGCAGCTTGGCCTGGCAGGAAGAAGCTTTCTTT
CASSLAWQEEAFF
>16|TRBJ1-3|NA|TRBV7-9|NA
TGTGCCAGCAGCTTATACCAGGGCTCCTCTGGAAACACCATATATTTT
CASSLYQGSSGNTIYF
>13|TRBJ1-1|NA|TRBV7-2|TRBD1
TGTGCCAGCCGGACAGGATCCTTAACTGAAGCTTTCTTT
CASRTGSLTEAFF
>15|TRBJ1-5|once|TRBV5-8|TRBD1
TGTGCCAGCAGTCATGTGGGACAGATCAATCAGCCCCAGCATTTT
CASSHVGQINQPQHF
>14|TRBJ1-6|few|TRBV5-4|TRBD1
TGTGCCAGCAGCTGGGGACAGAATAATTCACCCCTCCACTTT
CASSWGQNNSPLHF
>12|TRBJ1-2|few|TRBV20-1|NA
TGCAGTGCTAGTACAGCTAACTATGGCTACACCTTC
CSASTANYGYTF
>15|TRBJ2-1|once|TRBV10-1|NA
TGCGCCAGCAGTGAGCGGGAGATATCTGTGGATGAGCAGTTCTTC
CASSEREISVDEQFF
>13|TRBJ1-5|NA|TRBV30|NA
TGTGCCTGGAGTAGCGAGCTAAATCAGCCCCAGCATTTT
CAWSSELNQPQHF
>15|TRBJ1-2|NA|TRBV7-9|NA
TGTGCCAGCAGCCATCCCCACAGACCGTCCTATGGCTACACCTTC
CASSHPHRPSYGYTF
>13|TRBJ2-7|NA|TRBV27|NA
TGTGCCAGCAGTTTTCGGGGGGCGAGCGAGCAGTACTTC
CASSFRGASEQYF
>15|TRBJ2-7|few|TRBV20-1|TRBD2
TGCAGTGCTAGTGGGGGACTATTCAGCTCCTACGAGCAGTACTTC
CSASGGLFSSYEQYF
>14|TRBJ1-5|NA|TRBV27|NA
TGTGCCAGCAGTTTGGGGGCCGGGGTGAGGCCCCAGCATTTT
CASSLGAGVRPQHF
>15|TRBJ1-2|NA|TRBV7-2|NA
TGTGCCAGCAGCGGGGGACTAGGGACGGACTATGGCTACACCTTC
CASSGGLGTDYGYTF
>17|TRBJ2-1|few|TRBV24-1|TRBD2
TGTGCCACCAGTGAGAATAGCGGGAGGGCTCATCTGGATGAGCAGTTCTTC
CATSENSGRAHLDEQFF
>14|TRBJ2-2|NA|TRBV6-5|NA
TGTGCCAGCACCCCAGGTTCAGCCACCGGGGAGCTGTTTTTT
CASTPGSATGELFF
>14|TRBJ1-4|few|TRBV4-1|TRBD1
TGCGCCAGCAGCCCAGGACAGGATAATGAAAAACTGTTTTTT
CASSPGQDNEKLFF
>15|TRBJ2-5|NA|TRBV19|NA
TGTGCCAGTAGTATAGGGACCGGGGTTGGGGAGACCCAGTACTTC
CASSIGTGVGETQYF
>15|TRBJ2-3|NA|TRBV30|TRBD2
TGTGCCTGGAGTGGCCTAGCGGGGGCGTCGAATACGCAGTATTTT
CAWSGLAGASNTQYF
>15|TRBJ2-1|NA|TRBV6-5|TRBD2
TGTGCCAGCTCCCCTGTGCGGGAGCGTCTCAATGAGCAGTTCTTC
CASSPVRERLNEQFF
>17|TRBJ1-6|NA|TRBV30|NA
TGTGCCTGGAGGTCATCCGCGCTACTTGTTTCCAATTCACCCCTCCACTTT
CAWRSSALLVSNSPLHF
>16|TRBJ2-7|NA|TRBV6-5|NA
TGTGCCAGCAGTTACTTGGAGGGGGCGGGACCACCAGGGCAGTACTTC
CASSYLEGAGPPGQYF
>14|TRBJ2-7|NA|TRBV5-5|NA
TGTGCCAGCAGCTCTGGAGGGGGCAGCTACGAGCAGTACTTC
CASSSGGGSYEQYF
>13|TRBJ1-1|few|TRBV6-6|TRBD1
TGTGCCAGCAGTTACTCCTGGGACAGCCAAGCTTTCTTT
CASSYSWDSQAFF
>15|TRBJ2-7|NA|TRBV7-9|TRBD1
TGTGCCAGCAGCTTACTCGGGACAGGACTGTACGAGCAGTACTTC
CASSLLGTGLYEQYF
>13|TRBJ2-4|NA|TRBV5-8|TRBD1
TGTGCCAGCAGGCCGGACAGGGTACTTATAGCGTACTTC
CASRPDRVLIAYF
>14|TRBJ1-2|NA|TRBV4-3|NA
TGCGCCAGCAGCCAAGAACTGGGGCCCTATGGCTACACCTTC
CASSQELGPYGYTF
>14|TRBJ2-7|once|TRBV25-1|NA
TGTGCCAGCAGTGAATCCGGGGACTCCTACGAGCAGTACTTC
CASSESGDSYEQYF
>16|TRBJ2-7|NA|TRBV19|NA
TGTGCCAGTACCCAGGGGTCCCGCGGGGGCGGATACGAGCAGTACTTC
CASTQGSRGGGYEQYF
>17|TRBJ2-3|NA|TRBV4-1|TRBD2
TGCGCCAGCAGCCAGAGGCTAGCGGGTGAGAGCACAGATACGCAGTATTTT
CASSQRLAGESTDTQYF
>16|TRBJ1-6|once|TRBV7-2|NA
TGTGCCAGCAGCTTAAGGTCAAACGGGGGAATTTCACCCCTCCACTTT
CASSLRSNGGISPLHF
>16|TRBJ2-1|NA|TRBV7-2|NA
TGTGCCAGCAGCCCAACCCCACACGTTGGCTCCAATGAGCAGTTCTTC
CASSPTPHVGSNEQFF
>14|TRBJ1-6|medium-sized|TRBV14|NA
TGTGCCAGTTCGACTGGAATGAATAATTCACCCCTCCACTTT
CASSTGMNNSPLHF
>15|TRBJ1-2|NA|TRBV3-1/TRBV3-2|TRBD1
TGTGCCAGCAGCCTTTCCCCAGGGGGCGGCTATGGCTACACCTTC
CASSLSPGGGYGYTF
>13|TRBJ1-3|few|TRBV5-4|NA
TGTGCCAGCAGCTTGGCGGGGGGCCCTACTAGTTATTTT
CASSLAGGPTSYF
>13|TRBJ1-2|once|TRBV12-3/TRBV12-4|TRBD1
TGTGCCAGCAGTTCCCGGACAGGTCATGGCTACACCTTC
CASSSRTGHGYTF
>14|TRBJ2-7|NA|TRBV25-1|NA
TGTGCCAGCAGTGAATATGGTCCTCCGGGGGAGCAGTACTTC
CASSEYGPPGEQYF
>16|TRBJ2-1|NA|TRBV19|TRBD2
TGTGCCAGTAGTCCCCAACGCGGGGGGCCCTACAATGAGCAGTTCTTC
CASSPQRGGPYNEQFF
>13|TRBJ1-2|NA|TRBV5-1|TRBD1
TGCGCCAGCAGCTTGACAGGGGACTATGGCTACACCTTC
CASSLTGDYGYTF
>14|TRBJ1-2|NA|TRBV5-6|NA
TGTGCCAGCAGCTTGAGTGGGCCTAACTATGGCTACACCTTC
CASSLSGPNYGYTF
>14|TRBJ1-1|few|TRBV11-3|NA
TGTGCCAGCAGCTTAGGGGGAGGGAACACTGAAGCTTTCTTT
CASSLGGGNTEAFF
>14|TRBJ2-1|NA|TRBV10-2|TRBD2
TGCGCCAGCACATTGGTAGCGGGAGACAATGAGCAGTTCTTC
CASTLVAGDNEQFF
>11|TRBJ1-2|NA|TRBV9|NA
TGTGCCAGCACTAGTATCTATGGCTACACCTTC
CASTSIYGYTF
>13|TRBJ1-2|NA|TRBV18|NA
TGTGCCAGCTCACCAAGGAATCTAGATGGCTACACCTTC
CASSPRNLDGYTF
>11|TRBJ1-5|NA|TRBV30|NA
TGTGCCTGGGGTTCGGATCAGCCCCAGCATTTT
CAWGSDQPQHF
>17|TRBJ2-7|NA|TRBV29-1|TRBD1
TGCAGCGTCCCGGCCCGGGACAGCGCAGGGGGTACCTACGAGCAGTACTTC
CSVPARDSAGGTYEQYF
>13|TRBJ1-4|few|TRBV30|TRBD1
TGTGCCTGGGCACAGGGGCCTAATGAAAAACTGTTTTTT
CAWAQGPNEKLFF